The clone carrying this T cell receptor beta chain has a handful of counts. What it recognizes is unknown. This sample stems from a study of post-analysis software for immune sequencing data. Study information: Recorded subtypes: relapsing-remitting, secondary progressive, progressive-relapsing; some patients unannotated.

Libraries were made from TCR beta cDNA, and they carried unique molecular identifiers. MiXCR, run by TCRdb on the PCR reads, gives a single entry per CDR3 protein. Seen here are 700,000 to 800,000 distinct CDR3 sequences, about 27% observed once, and the top ten hold more than 0.55%. The CDR3 has 14 amino acids. The germline V gene has CDR1 MNHEY and CDR2 SVGAGI. Trimming cost V 6 bases and J 3 bases, with 14 bases left between them. Study-wide results and limits: Versus controls, multiple sclerosis patients showed significantly lower diversity (normalized Chao1). By F measure, samples from a shared preparation batch strongly co-clustered. Roughly five TRBV segments appeared more often in patients than in controls, and TRBV5-6, TRBV5-1 and TRBV20-1 were among these.

The rearrangement links TRBV6-5 to TRBJ2-5; D is ambiguous. This receptor was taken from a girl aged 5-17 years with multiple sclerosis. The sequenced sample consisted of blood. The CDR3: CASSSRLIKETQYF. The CDR3 region has the DNA TGTGCCAGCAGCTCGCGCCTTATTAAAGAGACCCAGTACTTC.